This T cell receptor (beta chain) was recovered during a study of shared clonotypes between healthy human individuals. Assay used: immunoSEQ multiplex PCR; TCRdb lists only in-frame clones, some missing. The table records about a million clones, about 80% of them present only once. V gave up 6 bases and J gave up 4 bases, with 10 bases separating them. The CDR3 spans 13 residues. Looked up from germline, CDR1 is SNHLY and CDR2 is FYNNEI. General observations from the study: Memory subsets had estimated richness that was generally smaller than that of naive subsets. Rarefaction indicated that sorted-subset sequencing remained incomplete although depth was large.

A word on this clone: Antigen specificity is unknown.

Sequences were obtained from memory CD4+ T cells sorted from blood. Subset denoted: CD45RA-negative fraction. This chain connects TRBV2 to TRBJ1-5, with D possibly matching TRBD1 (5 bases). The origin of this receptor is a man between 18 and 29 years old in good health. The CDR3 here is CASRRGENQPQHF. The CDR3 nucleotides are TGTGCCAGCAGAAGGGGAGAGAATCAGCCCCAGCATTTT.